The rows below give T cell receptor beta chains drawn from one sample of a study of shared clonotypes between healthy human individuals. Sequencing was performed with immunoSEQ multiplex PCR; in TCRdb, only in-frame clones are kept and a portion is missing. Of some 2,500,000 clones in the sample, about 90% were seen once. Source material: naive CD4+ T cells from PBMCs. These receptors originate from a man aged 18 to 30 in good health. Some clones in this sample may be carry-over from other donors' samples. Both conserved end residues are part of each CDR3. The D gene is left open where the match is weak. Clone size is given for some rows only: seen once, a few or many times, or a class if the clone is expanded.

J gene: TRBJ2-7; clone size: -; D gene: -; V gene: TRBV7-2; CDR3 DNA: TGTGCCAGCAGTTCACAGATCGGACAGTCGAGTTTCGGCGAGCAGTACTTC; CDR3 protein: CASSSQIGQSSFGEQYF
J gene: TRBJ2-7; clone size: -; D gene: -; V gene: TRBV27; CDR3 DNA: TGTGCCAGCAGTATTCGGGCTTTGACCTACGAGCAGTACTTC; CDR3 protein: CASSIRALTYEQYF
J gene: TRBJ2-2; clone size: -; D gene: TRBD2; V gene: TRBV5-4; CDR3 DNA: TGTGCCAGCAGCCCGACTAGCGCGGGGAACACCGGGGAGCTGTTTTTT; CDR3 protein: CASSPTSAGNTGELFF
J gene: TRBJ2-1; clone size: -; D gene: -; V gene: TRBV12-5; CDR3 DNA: TGTGCTAGTGGCCCAAATGGGGGCCGGGAGCAGTTCTTC; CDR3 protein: CASGPNGGREQFF
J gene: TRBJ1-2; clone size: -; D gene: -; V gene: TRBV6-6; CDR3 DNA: TGTGCCAGCAGTTATGGCGGTGGCTACACCTTC; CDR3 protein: CASSYGGGYTF
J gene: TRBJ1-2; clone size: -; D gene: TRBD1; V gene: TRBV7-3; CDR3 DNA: TGTGCCAGCAGCTTAGGACAGGGGCTCGGCTACACCTTC; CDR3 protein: CASSLGQGLGYTF
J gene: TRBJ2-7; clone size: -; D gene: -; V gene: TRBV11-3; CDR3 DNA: TGTGCCAGCAGCTTAGGCGGGGAATCCTACGAGCAGTACTTC; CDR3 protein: CASSLGGESYEQYF
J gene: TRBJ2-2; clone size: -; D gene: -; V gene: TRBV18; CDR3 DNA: TGTGCCAGCTCACCTTATGCGGGTTCAAACACCGGGGAGCTGTTTTTT; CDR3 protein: CASSPYAGSNTGELFF
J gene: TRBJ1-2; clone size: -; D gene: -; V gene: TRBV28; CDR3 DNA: TGTGCCAGCACTAGGGGCTATGGCTACACCTTC; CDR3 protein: CASTRGYGYTF
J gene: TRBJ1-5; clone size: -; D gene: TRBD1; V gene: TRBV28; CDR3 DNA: TGTGCCAGCAGTTTACAGGGACAGGGGGCGATTCAGCCCCAGCATTTT; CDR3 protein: CASSLQGQGAIQPQHF
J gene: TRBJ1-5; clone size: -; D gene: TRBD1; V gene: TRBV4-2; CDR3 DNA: TGTGCCAGCAGCCAAGATCTGCAGGGGGATCAGCCCCAGCATTTT; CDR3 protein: CASSQDLQGDQPQHF
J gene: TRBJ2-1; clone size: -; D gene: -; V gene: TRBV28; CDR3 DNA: TGTGCCAGCGGGGGCGGGGCGTTAACCAATGAGCAGTTCTTC; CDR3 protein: CASGGGALTNEQFF
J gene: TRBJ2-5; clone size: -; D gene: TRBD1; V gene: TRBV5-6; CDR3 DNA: TGTGCCAGCAGCTTCGGACAGGGGGCGGGAGAGACCCAGTACTTC; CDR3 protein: CASSFGQGAGETQYF
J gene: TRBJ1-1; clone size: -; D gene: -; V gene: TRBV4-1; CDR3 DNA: TGCGCCAGCAGCCAGGGGGGGGAGAACACTGAAGCTTTCTTT; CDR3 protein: CASSQGGENTEAFF
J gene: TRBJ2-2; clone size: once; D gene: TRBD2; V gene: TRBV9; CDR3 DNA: TGTGCCAGCAGCGCAAGCGGGACGAACACCGGGGAGCTGTTTTTT; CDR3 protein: CASSASGTNTGELFF
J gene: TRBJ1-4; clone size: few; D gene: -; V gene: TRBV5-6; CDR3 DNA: TGTGCCAGCAGCCTGGGCCCCGAGGCGGAAAAACTGTTTTTT; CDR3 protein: CASSLGPEAEKLFF
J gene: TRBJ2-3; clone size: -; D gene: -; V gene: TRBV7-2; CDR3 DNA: TGTGCCAGCAGCTTATTAAGGCGGGGCCCAGATACGCAGTATTTT; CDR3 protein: CASSLLRRGPDTQYF
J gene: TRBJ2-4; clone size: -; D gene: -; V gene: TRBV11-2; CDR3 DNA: TGTGCCAGCAGCTTATTCATCGGGGCTAGGAAAAACATTCAGTACTTC; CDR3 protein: CASSLFIGARKNIQYF
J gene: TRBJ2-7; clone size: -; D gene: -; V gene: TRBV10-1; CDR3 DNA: TGCGCCAGCAGTGACCAGGGAGGTGCCTACGAGCAGTACTTC; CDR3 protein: CASSDQGGAYEQYF